This T cell receptor beta chain was captured in a study of shared clonotypes between healthy human individuals. The CDR3 is made up of 15 amino acids. The V and J ends lost 1 base and 5 bases respectively, with 12 bases between them. The germline V gene encodes CDR1 SNHLY and CDR2 FYNNEI. Only a few counts were recorded for this clone. TCRdb's table, derived via immunoSEQ multiplex PCR, lists solely in-frame clones and lacks some. The repertoire includes hundreds of thousands of clones, about four fifths of them detected once, and roughly an eighth sits in the top ten. This sequence was found in a middle-aged woman in good health. Some clones in this sample may be carry-over from other donors' samples. Input material: PBMCs. The chain joins TRBV2 to TRBJ1-5; TRBD1 is a possible D gene (5 bases). CDR3: CASSEGRRVDQPQHF. For the CDR3, the DNA is TGTGCCAGCAGTGAAGGGCGCAGGGTAGATCAGCCCCAGCATTTT.